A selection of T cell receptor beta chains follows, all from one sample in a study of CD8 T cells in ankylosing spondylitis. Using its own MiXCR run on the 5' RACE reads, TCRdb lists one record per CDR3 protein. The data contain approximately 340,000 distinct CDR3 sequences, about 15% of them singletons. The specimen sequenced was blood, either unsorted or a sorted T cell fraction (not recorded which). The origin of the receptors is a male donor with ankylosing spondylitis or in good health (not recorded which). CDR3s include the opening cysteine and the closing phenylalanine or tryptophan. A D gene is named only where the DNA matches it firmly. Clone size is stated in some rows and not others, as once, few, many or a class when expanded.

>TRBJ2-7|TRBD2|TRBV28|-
CASSLFLGWDSGASGSSYEQYF
TGTGCCAGCAGTTTATTTTTGGGTTGGGACAGTGGAGCTAGCGGGAGCTCCTACGAGCAGTACTTC
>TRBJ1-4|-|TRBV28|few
CASSRNTEKLFF
TGTGCCAGCAGTAGGAACACAGAAAAACTGTTTTTT
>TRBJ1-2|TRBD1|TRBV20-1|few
CSADARDRGRSYGYTF
TGCAGTGCTGACGCCCGGGACAGGGGCCGAAGTTATGGCTACACCTTC
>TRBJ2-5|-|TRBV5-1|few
CASSLRPGEEETQYF
TGCGCCAGCAGCTTAAGGCCGGGGGAGGAAGAGACCCAGTACTTC
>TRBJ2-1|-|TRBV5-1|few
CASSLVTGNNEQFF
TGCGCCAGCAGCTTGGTAACAGGGAACAATGAGCAGTTCTTC
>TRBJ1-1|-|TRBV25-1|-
CASNRARDTEAFF
TGTGCCAGCAACAGGGCGAGGGACACTGAAGCTTTCTTT
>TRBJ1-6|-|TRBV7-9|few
CASSFGTGSPLHF
TGTGCCAGCAGCTTCGGGACGGGGTCACCCCTCCACTTT
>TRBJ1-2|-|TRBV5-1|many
CASSPDRTYGYTF
TGCGCCAGCAGCCCTGACAGAACGTATGGCTACACCTTC
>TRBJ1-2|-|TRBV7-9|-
CASSFGAPDYGYTF
TGTGCCAGCAGCTTTGGGGCCCCAGATTATGGCTACACCTTC
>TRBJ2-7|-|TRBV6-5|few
CASSYSHVMQQYF
TGTGCCAGCAGTTACTCACATGTCATGCAGCAGTACTTC
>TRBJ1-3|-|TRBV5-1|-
CASSLETGAGNTIYF
TGCGCCAGCAGCTTGGAAACAGGCGCCGGAAACACCATATATTTT